This T cell receptor beta chain was obtained from a study of T cells in Graves' hyperthyroidism and ophthalmopathy. This clonotype was counted many times. Its specificity is not known. Diagnosis relied on clinical symptoms, serum thyroxine and TRAb, thyroid ultrasound and orbital computed tomography. Study results and caveats: Ophthalmopathy onset followed model prediction by a median approximately 5.9 months. Most expanded thyroid clonotypes above 0.001 recurred in blood.

RNA transcripts served as the template for amplifying TCR beta CDR3 regions. Carried out on the TCR CDR3, a first-round RT-PCR used the HTBI primer set. One entry per CDR3 protein results from TCRdb running MiXCR on the multiplex PCR reads. The sample carries 300,000 to 450,000 distinct CDR3 sequences, about 18% recorded once. Trimming took off 4 bases at V and 8 bases at J, with 14 bases between the two ends. Germline-derived CDR1 and CDR2 are SGHVS and FNYEAQ. This CDR3 spans 13 amino acids. The chain is built from TRBV7-6 and TRBJ1-1; possibly TRBD1 for D (6 bases). The receptor was isolated from a man aged 18-30 years with Graves' ophthalmopathy. Sequenced sample: blood. The CDR3 DNA is TGTGCCAGCAGCTCCCTTCACAGGGACGAAGCTTTCTTT. As protein: CASSSLHRDEAFF.